The T cell receptor beta chain described here comes from a study of graft-versus-host responses after intestinal transplantation. The study, taken as a whole, reports: In recipient marrow, GvH clones were found, and some appeared first in ileum or blood.

Sequencing was performed with immunoSEQ multiplex PCR; in TCRdb, only in-frame clones are kept and a portion is missing. The sample shows about 86,000 clones, less than 90% of them seen only once. On this clone: The antigen remains unidentified.

CDR3 length: 18 amino acids. Germline CDR1 MNHNS, CDR2 SASEGT. Trimming left V 0 bases short and J 0 bases short, with 15 bases between. The receptor comes from a human donor who was the organ donor for an intestinal transplant. Specimen: unstimulated CD4+ T cells sorted from spleen or lymph node cells, collected before transplant. The chain carries TRBV6-1 and TRBJ1-3; maybe TRBD1 (5 bases). In DNA, the CDR3 is TGTGCCAGCAGTGAAGCGCTAGGAGGGGTCCGCTCTGGAAACACCATATATTTT. Amino acid sequence: CASSEALGGVRSGNTIYF.